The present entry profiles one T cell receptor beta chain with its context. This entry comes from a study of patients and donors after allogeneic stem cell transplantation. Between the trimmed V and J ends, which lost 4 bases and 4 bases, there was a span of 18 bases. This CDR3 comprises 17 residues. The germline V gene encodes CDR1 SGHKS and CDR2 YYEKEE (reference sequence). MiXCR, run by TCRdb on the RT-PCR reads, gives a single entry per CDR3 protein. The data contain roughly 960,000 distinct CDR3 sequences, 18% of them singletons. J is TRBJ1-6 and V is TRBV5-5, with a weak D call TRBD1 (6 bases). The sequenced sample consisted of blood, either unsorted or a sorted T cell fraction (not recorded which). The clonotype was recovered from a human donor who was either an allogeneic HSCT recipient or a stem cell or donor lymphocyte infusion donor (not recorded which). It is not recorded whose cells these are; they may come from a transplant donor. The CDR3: CASSRPGAGSYNSPLHF. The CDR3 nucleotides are TGTGCCAGCAGCAGGCCGGGGGCAGGGTCTTATAATTCACCCCTCCACTTT.